This T cell receptor beta chain is drawn from a study of OX40 agonist ivuxolimab in advanced cancers. Study-wide background: Patients received ivuxolimab, an agonistic anti-OX40 (CD134) antibody.

V shed 5 bases and J shed 4 bases, with 14 bases lying between them. The germline gives CDR1 KGHSH, CDR2 LQKENI. This CDR3 spans 15 amino acids. Repertoires were generated with immunoSEQ multiplex PCR, while TCRdb's copy carries only in-frame clones and drops some. This sample has about 64,000 clones, with roughly 89% found just once. Comments on this clone: What it binds is not known.

Study observations and caveats: No determination was made of the antigen specificity of the expanded peripheral T cells.

This specimen consisted of CD4+ or CD8+ T cells sorted from blood, obtained in a trial of the OX40 agonist ivuxolimab. The chain carries TRBV18 and TRBJ1-4; maybe TRBD1 (6 bases). The clonotype comes from an adult with an advanced solid tumor such as melanoma, head and neck, liver or kidney cancer. CDR3 protein: CASSGTGTINEKLFF. CDR3 bases: TGTGCCAGCTCAGGAACAGGGACGATTAATGAAAAACTGTTTTTT. Using reference TRBV18 and TRBJ1-4 for the parts outside the CDR3, the full variable domain is NAGVMQNPRHLVRRRGQEARLRCSPMKGHSHVYWYRQLPEEGLKFMVYLQKENIIDESGMPKERFSAEFPKEGPSILRIQQVVRGDSAAYFCASSGTGTINEKLFFGSGTQLSVL.